This TCR beta chain was recovered during a study of T cell responses to AZD1222 COVID-19 vaccine. Regarding the study as a whole: There were vaccine-associated CD4 TCRs across spike, dominant at 160-218 and 743-854. Targeting of unmutated variant regions was reportedly seen in nearly half of spike-specific TCRs.

Clones were sequenced by immunoSEQ multiplex PCR, and TCRdb holds only the in-frame ones, with some missing. The sample contains about 130,000 clones, 88% of which appear only once. Comments on this clone: Its antigen is unidentified.

The CDR3 length is 12 residues. V lost 5 bases and J lost 2, with 7 bases in between. Looked up from germline, CDR1 is SQVTM and CDR2 is ANQGSEA. This specimen consisted of peripheral blood, obtained on day 0 of MenACWY control vaccination. This TCR was sampled from an adult in good health. The chain couples TRBV29-1 to TRBJ1-3; D may be TRBD1 (5 bases). The CDR3: CSVRGAGNTIYF. In DNA form, the CDR3 reads TGCAGCGTTAGGGGAGCTGGAAACACCATATATTTT.